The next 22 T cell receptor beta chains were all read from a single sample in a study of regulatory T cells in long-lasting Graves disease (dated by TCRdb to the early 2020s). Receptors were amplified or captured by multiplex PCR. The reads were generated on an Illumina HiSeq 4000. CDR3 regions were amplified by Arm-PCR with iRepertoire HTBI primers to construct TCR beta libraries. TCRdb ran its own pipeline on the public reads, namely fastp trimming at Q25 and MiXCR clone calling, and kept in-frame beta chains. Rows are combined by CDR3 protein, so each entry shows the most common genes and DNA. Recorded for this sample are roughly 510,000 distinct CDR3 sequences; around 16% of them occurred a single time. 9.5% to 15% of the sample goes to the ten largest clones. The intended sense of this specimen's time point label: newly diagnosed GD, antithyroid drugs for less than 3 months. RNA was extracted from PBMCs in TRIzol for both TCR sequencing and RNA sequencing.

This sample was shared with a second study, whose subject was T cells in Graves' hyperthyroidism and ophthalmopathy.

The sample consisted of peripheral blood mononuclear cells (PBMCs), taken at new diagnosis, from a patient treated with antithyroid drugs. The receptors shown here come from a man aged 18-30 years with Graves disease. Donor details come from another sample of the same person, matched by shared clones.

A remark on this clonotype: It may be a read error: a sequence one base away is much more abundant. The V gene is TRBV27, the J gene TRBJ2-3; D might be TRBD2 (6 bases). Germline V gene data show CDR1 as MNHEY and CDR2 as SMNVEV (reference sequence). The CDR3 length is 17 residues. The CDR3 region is CASSPLLTWSGVDMQYF. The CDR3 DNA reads TGTGCCAGCAGTCCCTTACTGACGTGGTCGGGGGTGGATATGCAGTATTTT.

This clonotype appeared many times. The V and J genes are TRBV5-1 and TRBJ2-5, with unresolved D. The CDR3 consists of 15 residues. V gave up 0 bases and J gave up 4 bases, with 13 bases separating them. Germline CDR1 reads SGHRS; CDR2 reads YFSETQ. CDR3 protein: CASSLEGPFRETQYF. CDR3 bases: TGCGCCAGCAGCTTGGAAGGGCCGTTCCGAGAGACCCAGTACTTC.

For the CDR3, the DNA is TGTGCCAGCAGTATGGCCCGGCAGGCTGGAAACACCATATATTTT. Translation gives CASSMARQAGNTIYF. This chain links TRBV6-1 with TRBJ1-3; D unresolved. V was shortened by 5 bases and J by 2 bases, with 13 bases between the two germline ends. The CDR3 is made up of 15 amino acids. Germline V CDR1 and CDR2: MNHNS, SASEGT.

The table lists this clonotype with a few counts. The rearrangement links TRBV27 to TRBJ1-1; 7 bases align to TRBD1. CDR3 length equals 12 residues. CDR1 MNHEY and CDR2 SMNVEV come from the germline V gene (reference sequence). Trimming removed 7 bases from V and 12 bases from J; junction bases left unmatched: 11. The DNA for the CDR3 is TGTGCCAGCAAGCGACAGGGCGGATCCTCTTTCTTT. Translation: CASKRQGGSSFF.

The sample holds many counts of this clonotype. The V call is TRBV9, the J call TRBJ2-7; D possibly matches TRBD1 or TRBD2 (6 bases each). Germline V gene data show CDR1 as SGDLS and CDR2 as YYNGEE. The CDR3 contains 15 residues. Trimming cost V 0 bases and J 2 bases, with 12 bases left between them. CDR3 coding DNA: TGTGCCAGCAGCGTAGGGGGGGCAGGCACCTACGAGCAGTACTTC. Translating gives CASSVGGAGTYEQYF. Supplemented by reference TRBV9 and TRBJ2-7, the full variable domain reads DSGVTQTPKHLITATGQRVTLRCSPRSGDLSVYWYQQSLDQGLQFLIQYYNGEERAKGNILERFSAQQFPDLHSELNLSSLELGDSALYFCASSVGGAGTYEQYFGPGTRLTVT.

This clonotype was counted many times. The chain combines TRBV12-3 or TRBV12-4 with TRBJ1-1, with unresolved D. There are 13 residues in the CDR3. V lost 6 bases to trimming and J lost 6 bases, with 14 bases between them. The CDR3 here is CASSWTLNAEAFF. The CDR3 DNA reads TGTGCCAGCAGCTGGACTTTAAACGCTGAAGCTTTCTTT.

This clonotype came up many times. The chain's CDR3 is CASSLNGGNSYNEQFF. The CDR3 nucleotides are TGTGCCAGCAGCTTAAATGGCGGCAACTCCTACAATGAGCAGTTCTTC. The chain uses TRBV11-2 and TRBJ2-1; D uncertain. The CDR3 sequence is 16 residues long. V dropped 2 bases and J dropped 0 bases, with 11 bases sitting between them. Germline V gene data show CDR1 as SGHAT and CDR2 as FQNNGV.

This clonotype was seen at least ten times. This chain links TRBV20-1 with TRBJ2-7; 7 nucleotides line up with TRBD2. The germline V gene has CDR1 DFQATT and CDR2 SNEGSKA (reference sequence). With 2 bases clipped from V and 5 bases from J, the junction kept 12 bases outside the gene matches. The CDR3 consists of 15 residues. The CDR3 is CSARSGGGEGHEQYF. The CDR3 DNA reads TGCAGTGCTAGATCTGGGGGGGGAGAAGGCCACGAGCAGTACTTC.

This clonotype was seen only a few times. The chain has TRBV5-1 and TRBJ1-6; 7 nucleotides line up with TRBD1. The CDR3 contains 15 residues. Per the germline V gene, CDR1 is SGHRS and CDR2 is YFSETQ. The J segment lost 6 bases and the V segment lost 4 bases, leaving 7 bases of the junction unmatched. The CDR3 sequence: CASSGKGQLNSPLHF. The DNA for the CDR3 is TGCGCCAGCAGCGGGAAGGGACAGCTTAATTCACCCCTCCACTTT.

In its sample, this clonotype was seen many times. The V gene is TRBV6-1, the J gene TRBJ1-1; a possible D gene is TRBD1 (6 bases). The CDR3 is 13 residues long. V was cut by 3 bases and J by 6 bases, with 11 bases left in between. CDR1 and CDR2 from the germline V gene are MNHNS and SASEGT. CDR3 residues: CASSDRGWAEAFF. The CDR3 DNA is TGTGCCAGCAGTGACAGGGGATGGGCTGAAGCTTTCTTT.

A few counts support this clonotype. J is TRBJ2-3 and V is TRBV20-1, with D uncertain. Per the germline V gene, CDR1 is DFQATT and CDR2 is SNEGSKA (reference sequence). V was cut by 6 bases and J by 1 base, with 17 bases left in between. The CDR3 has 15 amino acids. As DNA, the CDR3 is TGCAGTGCCAGTCAGCGCCAAGAAGGCACAGATACGCAGTATTTT. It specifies CSASQRQEGTDTQYF.

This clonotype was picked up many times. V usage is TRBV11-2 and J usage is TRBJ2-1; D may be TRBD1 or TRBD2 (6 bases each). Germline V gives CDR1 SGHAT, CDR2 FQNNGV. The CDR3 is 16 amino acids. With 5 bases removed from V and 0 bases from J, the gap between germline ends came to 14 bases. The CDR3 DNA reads TGTGCCAGCAGCCCCCTCGGGGGCGACTCCTACAATGAGCAGTTCTTC. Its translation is CASSPLGGDSYNEQFF.

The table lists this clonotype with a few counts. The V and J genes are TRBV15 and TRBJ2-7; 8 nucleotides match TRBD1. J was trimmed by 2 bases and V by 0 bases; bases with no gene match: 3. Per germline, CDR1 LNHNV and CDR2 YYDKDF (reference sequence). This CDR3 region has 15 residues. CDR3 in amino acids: CATSRDTTGAYEQYF. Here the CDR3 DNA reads TGTGCCACCAGCAGAGATACGACAGGGGCCTACGAGCAGTACTTC.

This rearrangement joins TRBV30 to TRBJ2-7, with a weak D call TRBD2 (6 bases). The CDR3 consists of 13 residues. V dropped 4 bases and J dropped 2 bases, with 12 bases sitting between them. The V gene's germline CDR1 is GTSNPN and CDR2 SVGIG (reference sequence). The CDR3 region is CAWIGGNPYEQYF. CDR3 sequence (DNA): TGTGCCTGGATAGGCGGGAACCCCTACGAGCAGTACTTC.

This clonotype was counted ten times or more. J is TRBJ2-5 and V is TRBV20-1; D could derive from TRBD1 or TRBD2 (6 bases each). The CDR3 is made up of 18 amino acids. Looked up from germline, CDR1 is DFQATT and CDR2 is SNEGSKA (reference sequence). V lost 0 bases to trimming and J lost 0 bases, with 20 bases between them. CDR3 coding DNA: TGCAGTGCTAGAGATTGGGGGGCTGCCGGAGCGTACCAAGAGACCCAGTACTTC. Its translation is CSARDWGAAGAYQETQYF.

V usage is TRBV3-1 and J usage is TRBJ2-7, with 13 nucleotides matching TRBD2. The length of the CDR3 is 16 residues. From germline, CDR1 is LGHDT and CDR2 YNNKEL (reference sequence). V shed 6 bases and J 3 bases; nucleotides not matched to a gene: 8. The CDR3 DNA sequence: TGTGCCAGCAGACAAACGACTAGCGGGAGGTTCTACGAGCAGTACTTC. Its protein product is CASRQTTSGRFYEQYF.

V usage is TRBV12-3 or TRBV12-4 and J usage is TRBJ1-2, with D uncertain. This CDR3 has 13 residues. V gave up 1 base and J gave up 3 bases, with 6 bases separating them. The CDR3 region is CASSLGDYYGYTF. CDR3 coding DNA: TGTGCCAGCAGTTTAGGGGATTACTATGGCTACACCTTC.

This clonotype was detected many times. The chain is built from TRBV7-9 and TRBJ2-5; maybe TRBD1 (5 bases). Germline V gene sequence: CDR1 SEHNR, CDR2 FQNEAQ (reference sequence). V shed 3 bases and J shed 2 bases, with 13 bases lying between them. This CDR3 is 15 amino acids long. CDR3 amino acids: CASSFGAVEQETQYF. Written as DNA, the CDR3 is TGTGCCAGCAGCTTTGGGGCGGTCGAACAAGAGACCCAGTACTTC.

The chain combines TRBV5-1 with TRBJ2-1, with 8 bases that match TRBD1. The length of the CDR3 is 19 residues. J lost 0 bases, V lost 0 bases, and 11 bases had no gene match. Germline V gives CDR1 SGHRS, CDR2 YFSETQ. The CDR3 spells CASSLDGRGPSSSYNEQFF. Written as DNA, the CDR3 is TGCGCCAGCAGCTTGGACGGCAGGGGGCCTTCTAGCTCCTACAATGAGCAGTTCTTC.

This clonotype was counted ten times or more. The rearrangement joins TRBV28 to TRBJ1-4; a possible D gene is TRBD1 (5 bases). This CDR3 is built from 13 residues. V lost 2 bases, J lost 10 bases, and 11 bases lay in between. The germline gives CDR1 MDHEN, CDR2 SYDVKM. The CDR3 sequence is CASSLKGIGKLFF. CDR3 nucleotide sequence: TGTGCCAGCAGTTTAAAGGGGATAGGAAAACTGTTTTTT. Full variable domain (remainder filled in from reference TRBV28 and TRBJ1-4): DVKVTQSSRYLVKRTGEKVFLECVQDMDHENMFWYRQDPGLGLRLIYFSYDVKMKEKGDIPEGYSVSREKKERFSLILESASTNQTSMYLCASSLKGIGKLFFGSGTQLSVL.

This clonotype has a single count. The CDR3: CASSLVGSGYYEQYF. The CDR3, as DNA: TGTGCCAGCAGCTTGGTCGGATCCGGATACTACGAGCAGTACTTC. This chain joins TRBV5-6 and TRBJ2-7; D is undetermined. This CDR3 spans 15 amino acids. The germline V gene encodes CDR1 SGHDT and CDR2 YYEEEE. V lost 0 bases and J lost 3, with 13 bases in between.

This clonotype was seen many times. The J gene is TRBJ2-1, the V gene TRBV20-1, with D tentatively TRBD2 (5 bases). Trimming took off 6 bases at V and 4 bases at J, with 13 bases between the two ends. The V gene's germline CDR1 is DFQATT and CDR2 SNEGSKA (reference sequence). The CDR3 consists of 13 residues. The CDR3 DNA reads TGCAGTGCAAGCGGTCTATTATACAATGAGCAGTTCTTC. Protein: CSASGLLYNEQFF.